The 21 T cell receptor beta chains in this list originate from one sample, sequenced in a study of glioma-infiltrating T cells. TCR alpha and beta CDR3 regions were amplified from RNA using iRepertoire nested multiplex PCR. From the multiplex PCR reads, TCRdb called clonotypes with MiXCR, one entry per CDR3 protein. The sample consists of 150,000 to 200,000 distinct CDR3 sequences, around 40% of them appearing once. Material for sequencing was glioma tissue, nonneoplastic brain tissue, or PBMCs (not recorded which). Every receptor here comes from a human donor with low-grade glioma or glioblastoma, undergoing nonglioma brain surgery, or in good health (not recorded which).

This clonotype was observed many times. The chain couples TRBV2 to TRBJ2-1; TRBD2 matches at 8 bases. With V trimmed by 6 bases and J by 1 base, 2 bases remained unmatched. The CDR3 length is 14 residues. Per germline, CDR1 SNHLY and CDR2 FYNNEI. Here the CDR3 reads CASRGTRSYNEQFF. As DNA, the CDR3 is TGTGCCAGCAGGGGGACTAGATCCTACAATGAGCAGTTCTTC.

This clonotype was counted ten times or more. The chain carries TRBV7-2 and TRBJ2-1; 11 nucleotides align to TRBD2. Germline CDR1 and CDR2: SGHTA and FQGNSA. V was clipped by 5 bases and J by 7 bases; unmatched bases: 13. CDR3 size: 17 residues. CDR3: CASSTTSGSLQGNEQFF. For the CDR3, the DNA is TGTGCCAGCAGCACAACTAGCGGGAGCCTCCAGGGGAATGAGCAGTTCTTC.

The V call is TRBV6-2 or TRBV6-3, the J call TRBJ2-7; TRBD1 agrees at 11 bases. The CDR3 loop spans 14 amino acids. V lost 5 bases to trimming and J lost 5 bases; unmatched junction nucleotides: 5. The germline gives CDR1 MNHEY, CDR2 SVGEGT. CDR3 protein: CASSAGQGVNEQYF. CDR3 sequence (DNA): TGTGCCAGCAGTGCGGGACAGGGGGTCAACGAGCAGTACTTC.

DNA of the CDR3: TGCAGCGAACGGGTTTACCTTCAAGAGACCCAGTACTTC. This codes for CSERVYLQETQYF. The J gene is TRBJ2-5, the V gene TRBV29-1; D gene ambiguous. Germline loops: CDR1 SQVTM, CDR2 ANQGSEA. V lost 7 bases, J lost 2 bases, and 14 bases lay in between. The CDR3 runs 13 residues.

V usage is TRBV5-4 and J usage is TRBJ2-1; 7 bases fit TRBD2. The CDR3 has 14 amino acids. The V segment lost 6 bases and the J segment 2 bases; nucleotides outside the gene matches: 5. Germline V CDR1 and CDR2: SGHNT, YYREEE (reference sequence). The DNA for the CDR3 is TGTGCCAGCAAAAGGGAGGGAACCTACAATGAGCAGTTCTTC. Translation: CASKREGTYNEQFF.

With respect to this clonotype: A clone one base away is much larger, so this may be a read error. The V and J genes are TRBV3-1 and TRBJ2-1; 7 bases are a match to TRBD2. This CDR3 spans 14 amino acids. The V gene's germline CDR1 is LGHDT and CDR2 YNNKEL (reference sequence). DNA for the CDR3: TGTGCCAGCAGCCCCTCGGGACTACACAATGAGCAGATCTTC. It codes for CASSPSGLHNEQIF.

A remark on this clonotype: A much larger clonotype is one base distant, so this may be a read error. This chain links TRBV20-1 with TRBJ2-1; TRBD2 matches at 13 bases. Per germline, CDR1 DFQATT and CDR2 SNEGSKA (reference sequence). V was clipped by 5 bases and J by 6 bases; unmatched bases: 13. CDR3 length: 17 residues. The chain's CDR3 is CSAGGLAGRPFINEQFF. The CDR3 DNA sequence: TGCAGTGCTGGGGGACTAGCGGGACGGCCGTTCATCAATGAGCAGTTCTTC.

To note about this clonotype: This may stem from a read error, because a much larger clone lies one nucleotide away. This chain links TRBV2 with TRBJ1-5; D not resolved. Germline CDR1 reads SNHLY; CDR2 reads FYNNEI. The CDR3 totals 14 residues. CDR3: CASGERVSNKPQHF. CDR3 DNA: TGTGCCAGCGGGGAGAGGGTCAGCAATAAGCCCCAGCATTTT.

DNA for the CDR3: TGTGCCAGCAGCTCTGGGACAGGGGGTGGCTACACCTTC. It yields the protein CASSSGTGGGYTF. This sequence joins TRBV7-9 and TRBJ1-2, with 11 bases that match TRBD1. The CDR3 sequence is 13 residues long. The V gene end was trimmed by 4 bases and the J gene end by 7 bases; junction bases not matched to a gene: 2. CDR1 and CDR2 (germline): SEHNR, FQNEAQ (reference sequence).

This rearrangement joins TRBV11-2 to TRBJ2-7, with D possibly matching TRBD2 (6 bases). Trimming pared 8 bases from V and 5 bases from J, leaving 10 bases between. The germline V gene has CDR1 SGHAT and CDR2 FQNNGV. There are 11 residues in the CDR3. CDR3 sequence reads: CASLGGDEQYF. Written as DNA, the CDR3 is TGTGCCAGCTTAGGAGGGGACGAGCAGTACTTC.

This clonotype is a singleton in its sample. The final CDR3 position lacks the conserved phenylalanine or tryptophan, pointing to a likely read error. No DNA is shown, since the ends of the CDR3 on it are uncertain; the CDR3 is the one TCRdb lists. This chain connects TRBV20-1 to TRBJ2-1; whether TRBD1, the table's D call, matches the DNA was not checked. A total of 12 residues make up the CDR3, ends included. CDR1 is DFQATT, CDR2 SNEGSKA, per germline (reference sequence). CDR3 amino acids: CSDVWYSGGILA.

This chain uses TRBV20-1 with TRBJ2-7; the D gene is possibly TRBD2 (5 bases). The germline CDR1 and CDR2 sequences are DFQATT and SNEGSKA (reference sequence). Between the trimmed V and J ends, which lost 2 bases and 7 bases, there was a span of 12 bases. This CDR3 comprises 12 residues. In DNA, the CDR3 is TGCAGTGCTAGACTTGCGGGTGGTGAGCAGTACTTC. Amino acids: CSARLAGGEQYF.

This chain uses TRBV2 with TRBJ1-6, with TRBD1 identical over 8 bases. The CDR3 contains 14 residues. Germline loops: CDR1 SNHLY, CDR2 FYNNEI. After removal of 3 bases from V and 10 bases from J, the junction contained 5 bases not matched to a gene. Here the CDR3 DNA reads TGTGCCAGCAGTGAGGGGACAGGCGCCTCACCCCTCCACTTT. Its protein product is CASSEGTGASPLHF.

This chain uses TRBV6-1 with TRBJ2-3, with a weak D call TRBD1 (6 bases). This CDR3 is 13 amino acids long. Germline CDR1 is MNHNS and CDR2 is SASEGT. The V end lost 6 bases, the J end lost 3 bases, and 10 bases lay between the germline ends. The CDR3 loop is CASSRGTTDTQYF. The CDR3, as DNA: TGTGCCAGCAGCAGAGGGACAACAGATACGCAGTATTTT.

The gene calls are TRBV19 and TRBJ1-2; D remains unclear. The CDR3 contains 13 residues. Trimming left V 11 bases short and J 6 bases short, with 19 bases between. Germline loops: CDR1 LNHDA, CDR2 SQIVND (reference sequence). CDR3 sequence: CASRRAARDGYTF. Written as DNA, the CDR3 is TGTGCCTCCCGGCGGGCGGCGAGAGATGGCTACACCTTC.

This clonotype was counted only a few times. A much larger clonotype is one base distant, so this may be a read error. This sequence joins TRBV6-1 and TRBJ2-1, with D perhaps TRBD2 (5 bases). The CDR3 covers 16 residues. V lost 6 bases to trimming and J lost 0 bases, with 15 bases between them. Per germline, CDR1 MNHNS and CDR2 SASEGT. The CDR3 nucleotides are TGTGCCAGCAGGCCTCTAACGGGAAGCTCCTACAATGAGCAGTTCTTC. It encodes CASRPLTGSSYNEQFF.

V usage is TRBV5-1 and J usage is TRBJ2-3, with 8 bases fitting TRBD2. The V gene's germline CDR1 is SGHRS and CDR2 YFSETQ. There are 15 residues in the CDR3. The V segment lost 0 bases and the J segment 3 bases; nucleotides outside the gene matches: 3. The CDR3 DNA is TGCGCCAGCAGCTTGGCAGGGACTAGGACAGATACGCAGTATTTT. Protein sequence: CASSLAGTRTDTQYF.

Details on this clonotype: Germline is not matched at one junction end, which may reflect a read error. The chain couples TRBV6-1 to TRBJ2-1; D not resolved. The CDR3 totals 16 residues. Germline-derived CDR1 and CDR2 are MNHNS and SASEGT. The CDR3, as DNA: TGTGCCAGCAGTAAAGTAGAGGTAAGCTCCTACAATGAGAAGTTCTTC. Amino acid sequence: CASSKVEVSSYNEKFF.

This clonotype was seen ten or more times. The chain joins TRBV7-2 to TRBJ1-2; weak D call: TRBD1 (5 bases). The V and J ends lost 4 bases and 5 bases respectively, with 11 bases between them. Germline CDR1 SGHTA, CDR2 FQGNSA. There are 13 residues in the CDR3. As DNA, the CDR3 is TGTGCCAGCAGCTCCCGACAGACTTATGGCTACACCTTC. Its protein is CASSSRQTYGYTF.

This clonotype was counted at least ten times. The rearrangement links TRBV6-1 to TRBJ2-7; TRBD1 matches 10 bases. In germline, CDR1 is MNHNS, CDR2 SASEGT. This CDR3 comprises 15 residues. V lost 6 bases and J lost 4; bases outside the gene matches: 9. The CDR3 here is CASRRSRTGGYEQYF. The CDR3 DNA reads as TGTGCCAGCAGAAGGTCCCGGACAGGGGGATACGAGCAGTACTTC.

This clonotype was counted between two and nine times. The chain recombines TRBV7-6 with TRBJ2-6; D uncertain. CDR1 and CDR2 (germline): SGHVS, FNYEAQ. V was cut by 6 bases and J by 2 bases, with 11 bases left in between. The CDR3 totals 15 residues. CDR3 sequence (DNA): TGTGCCAGCAGTCACATCCGGACTGGGGCCAACGTCCTGACTTTC. Protein sequence: CASSHIRTGANVLTF.